By frequency in the sample, the clone carrying this T cell receptor (beta chain) is medium-sized. Its antigen remains unidentified. TCRdb recomputed calls from the 5' RACE reads with MiXCR, one row per CDR3 protein. The table shows about 20,000 distinct CDR3 sequences, with more than 2% occurring only once. The V gene's germline CDR1 is SGDLS and CDR2 YYNGEE. Trimming left V 5 bases short and J 1 base short, with 9 bases between. CDR3 length: 14 amino acids. Blood mononuclear cells were expanded for 2 to 3 days using either OKT3 anti-CD3 antibody or CD3/CD28 beads. The source of the sample is a study of beta chain bispecific antibodies for T cell cancers. Study overall: Healthy donor T cells cocultured with leukemia lines and bispecific antibodies. Jurkat cells expressed TRBV12-3; HPB-ALL cells expressed TRBV5-5.

Findings and caveats of the study: Normal T cells contributed less of the targeted TRBV signal than the leukemia cells did. Versus anti-CD19, anti-TRBV12 exposure cut the TRBV12-3 share of TRBV signal by just over 97%.

The specimen was healthy donor T cells cultured with leukemia cells, collected from a culture containing a bispecific antibody targeting TCR Vbeta12. The receptor was isolated from a human donor in good health. Some clones in this sample may be carry-over from other donors' samples. V usage is TRBV9 and J usage is TRBJ2-2; D perhaps matches TRBD2 (6 bases). CDR3 DNA: TGTGCCAGCAGATTCGGGGGGAACACCGGGGAGCTGTTTTTT. It yields the protein CASRFGGNTGELFF.